Following are 25 T cell receptor beta chains from one sample sequenced in a study of blood T cell repertoires in COVID-19. Using immunoSEQ multiplex PCR, the repertoire was profiled, and TCRdb retains in-frame clones only, with some absent. The table shows more than 45,000 clones, with approximately 86% occurring only once. Specimen: peripheral blood. All receptors come from a woman older than 75 with acute or convalescent COVID-19.

CDR3 amino acids: CASRSISGAGYNEQFF. DNA for the CDR3: TGTGCCAGTAGATCCATAAGCGGGGCGGGTTACAATGAGCAGTTCTTC. The chain combines TRBV19 with TRBJ2-1; TRBD2 matches at 7 bases. The CDR3 is made up of 16 amino acids. CDR1 and CDR2 from the germline V gene are LNHDA and SQIVND (reference sequence). The V gene end was trimmed by 6 bases and the J gene end by 4 bases; junction bases not matched to a gene: 12.

The J gene is TRBJ2-2, the V gene TRBV10-3; 9 nucleotides line up with TRBD1. The CDR3 is 15 amino acids. V was clipped by 5 bases and J by 5 bases; unmatched bases: 6. Germline-derived CDR1 and CDR2 are ENHRY and SYGVKD. The CDR3 region is CAISHSTGGTGELFF. The CDR3 region has the DNA TGTGCCATCAGTCATTCGACAGGGGGGACCGGGGAGCTGTTTTTT.

V and J are TRBV4-1 and TRBJ1-1; TRBD1 aligns across 7 bases. The CDR3 has 15 amino acids. Germline-derived CDR1 and CDR2 are MGHRA and YSYEKL. V lost 2 bases to trimming and J lost 0 bases; unmatched junction nucleotides: 3. CDR3 DNA sequence: TGCGCCAGCAGCCAACCGGGACAGCTGAACACTGAAGCTTTCTTT. This encodes CASSQPGQLNTEAFF.

This clone was detected only a few times. The rearrangement uses TRBV5-1 and TRBJ2-1; 9 nucleotides line up with TRBD1. The CDR3 runs to 15 residues. From germline, CDR1 is SGHRS and CDR2 YFSETQ. V dropped 3 bases and J dropped 7; count of bases not matched to a gene: 8. CDR3 sequence reads: CASSWGTGQGNEQFF. For the CDR3, the DNA is TGCGCCAGCAGCTGGGGGACAGGGCAGGGGAATGAGCAGTTCTTC.

The gene calls are TRBV27 and TRBJ1-2; 12 bases are a match to TRBD1. The CDR3 length is 15 residues. CDR1 is MNHEY and CDR2 is SMNVEV in the germline V gene (reference sequence). V trimming: 4 bases; J trimming: 3 bases; junction bases outside the gene matches: 3. The CDR3 DNA is TGTGCCAGCAGTTCGGGACAGGGGGCTTACTATGGCTACACCTTC. Translated: CASSSGQGAYYGYTF.

The rearrangement joins TRBV21-1 to TRBJ1-1; whether TRBD1, the table's D call, matches the DNA was not checked. TRBV21-1 is listed as a pseudogene. The CDR3 spans 14 residues. This CDR3 is CASSKVQKNTEAFF. CDR3 in DNA: TGTGCCAGCAGCAAAGTACAGAAGAACACTGAAGCTTTCTTT.

The J gene is TRBJ2-3, the V gene TRBV7-2; TRBD2 matches at 8 bases. V lost 3 bases, J lost 5 bases, and 10 bases stayed unmatched. Germline V gene data show CDR1 as SGHTA and CDR2 as FQGNSA. The CDR3 runs 16 residues. CDR3 sequence: CASSFPTGGRKDTQYF. In DNA, the CDR3 is TGTGCCAGCAGCTTCCCAACGGGGGGGAGGAAAGATACGCAGTATTTT.

The genes are TRBV7-2 and TRBJ2-7, with TRBD2 matching 12 bases. V dropped 5 bases and J dropped 2; count of bases not matched to a gene: 4. Germline V lookup: CDR1 SGHTA, CDR2 FQGNSA. CDR3 length: 15 amino acids. The CDR3 loop is CASSPRTSGTYEQYF. As DNA, the CDR3 is TGTGCCAGCAGCCCCAGGACTAGCGGGACCTACGAGCAGTACTTC.

The chain uses TRBV5-6 and TRBJ1-2, with TRBD1 identical over 7 bases. The germline V gene has CDR1 SGHDT and CDR2 YYEEEE. This CDR3 contains 14 residues. After removal of 1 base from V and 8 bases from J, the junction contained 8 bases not matched to a gene. For the CDR3, the DNA is TGTGCCAGCAGCTTGACAGGGGCCCCTCTCGGCTACACCTTC. Its protein product is CASSLTGAPLGYTF.

The J gene is TRBJ1-2, the V gene TRBV9; no firm D call. Trimming cost V 5 bases and J 2 bases, with 7 bases left between them. Germline V gene lookup returns CDR1 SGDLS and CDR2 YYNGEE. This CDR3 is built from 12 residues. The CDR3 reads CASSNSNYGYTF. The DNA of the CDR3 is TGTGCCAGCAGTAATAGCAACTATGGCTACACCTTC.

The sample holds one count of this clone. The chain employs TRBV7-9 and TRBJ1-4; possible D gene TRBD1, 6 bases. V lost 1 base to trimming and J lost 3 bases, with 6 bases between them. Per the germline V gene, CDR1 is SEHNR and CDR2 is FQNEAQ (reference sequence). The CDR3 length is 14 residues. As DNA, the CDR3 is TGTGCCAGCAGCTTAGGACAGGCTAATGAAAAACTGTTTTTT. Translating it yields CASSLGQANEKLFF.

The chain recombines TRBV6-2 or TRBV6-3 with TRBJ2-5; the D is unclear. Deletions cut 0 bases from V and 4 bases from J, with 6 bases between. This CDR3 spans 13 amino acids. The germline V gene encodes CDR1 MNHEY and CDR2 SVGEGT. CDR3 sequence (DNA): TGTGCCAGCAGTTACTCCCTACGAGAGACCCAGTACTTC. Protein product: CASSYSLRETQYF.

The chain employs TRBV6-5 and TRBJ1-4; unclear D gene. The CDR3 loop spans 16 amino acids. The V end lost 0 bases, the J end lost 5 bases, and 13 bases lay between the germline ends. The germline gives CDR1 MNHEY, CDR2 SVGAGI. This chain's CDR3 is CASSYSSLQINEKLFF. For the CDR3, the DNA is TGTGCCAGCAGTTACTCGAGCTTACAGATCAATGAAAAACTGTTTTTT.

The chain employs TRBV2 and TRBJ1-4, with 8 bases matching TRBD1. The V gene end was trimmed by 8 bases and the J gene end by 4 bases; junction bases not matched to a gene: 3. The CDR3 has 13 residues. CDR1 SNHLY and CDR2 FYNNEI come from the germline V gene. The CDR3 bases are TGTGCCAGCGGACAGGGCCTTAATGAAAAACTGTTTTTT. Translating it yields CASGQGLNEKLFF.

The chain joins TRBV21-1 to TRBJ2-7; TRBD2, the D gene given by the table, was not confirmed from the DNA. TRBV21-1 has pseudogene status. This CDR3 spans 13 amino acids. The CDR3 nucleotides are TGTGCCAGCAGCAAAGTGCGGGGAGACGAGCAGTACTTC. Protein product: CASSKVRGDEQYF.

This clone has only a few counts. This rearrangement joins TRBV30 to TRBJ1-3; 7 nucleotides align to TRBD1. Unmatched junction bases numbered 9, after V lost 0 bases and J lost 1 base. This CDR3 is 17 amino acids long. Germline CDR1 GTSNPN, CDR2 SVGIG (reference sequence). The CDR3 sequence: CAWSVWDGRGSGNTIYF. The CDR3, as DNA: TGTGCCTGGAGTGTATGGGACGGCAGGGGGTCTGGAAACACCATATATTTT.

The chain couples TRBV30 to TRBJ2-5, with a possible D match to TRBD2 (6 bases). The V and J ends lost 0 bases and 5 bases respectively, with 7 bases between them. The CDR3 has 12 residues. Germline V gene sequence: CDR1 GTSNPN, CDR2 SVGIG (reference sequence). Written as DNA, the CDR3 is TGTGCCTGGAGTGTAGGAGGGGAGACCCAGTACTTC. Protein product: CAWSVGGETQYF.

This rearrangement joins TRBV4-2 to TRBJ1-3; D is perhaps TRBD1 (5 bases). The germline V gene encodes CDR1 LGHNA and CDR2 YNFKEQ. CDR3 length: 15 amino acids. Trimming cost V 0 bases and J 2 bases, with 8 bases left between them. The CDR3 loop reads CASSQEGGPGNTIYF. The CDR3 DNA reads as TGTGCCAGCAGCCAAGAGGGGGGTCCTGGAAACACCATATATTTT.

The chain recombines TRBV13 with TRBJ2-5, with 7 nucleotides matching TRBD2. The germline gives CDR1 PRHDT, CDR2 FYEKMQ (reference sequence). The CDR3 extends over 16 amino acids. With V trimmed by 1 base and J by 1 base, 6 bases remained unmatched. CDR3 region: CASSLVSGGFQETQYF. CDR3 nucleotide sequence: TGTGCCAGCAGCTTAGTGTCGGGGGGTTTCCAAGAGACCCAGTACTTC.

V and J are TRBV7-2 and TRBJ1-6; 7 bases map to TRBD1. Germline V gene lookup returns CDR1 SGHTA and CDR2 FQGNSA. V trimming: 5 bases; J trimming: 6 bases; junction bases outside the gene matches: 10. This CDR3 is built from 16 residues. CDR3 coding DNA: TGTGCCAGCAGCCTGGGACAGCTCAGGGCTAATTCACCCCTCCACTTT. Amino acid sequence: CASSLGQLRANSPLHF.

The chain combines TRBV9 with TRBJ1-5; tentatively, D is TRBD1 (5 bases). This CDR3 has 14 residues. In germline, CDR1 is SGDLS, CDR2 YYNGEE. Trimming shortened V by 3 bases and J by 4 bases, and 11 bases separated the two germline ends. DNA of the CDR3: TGTGCCAGCAGCGACGCCGGGGGAAATCAGCCCCAGCATTTT. It yields the protein CASSDAGGNQPQHF.

The chain recombines TRBV7-8 with TRBJ1-5; D gene ambiguous. The ends were cut back, 1 base at V and 7 bases at J, with 11 bases in the middle. This CDR3 is built from 14 residues. CDR1 is SGHVS and CDR2 is FQNEAQ in the germline V gene. CDR3 DNA sequence: TGTGCCAGCAGCTTAGATCGGGGTAACCAGCCCCAGCATTTT. It specifies CASSLDRGNQPQHF.

The chain couples TRBV5-8 to TRBJ2-2, with a weak D call TRBD1 (6 bases). V lost 3 bases and J 0 bases, leaving 12 bases between the germline ends. The CDR3 consists of 16 residues. Germline CDR1 SGHTS, CDR2 YDEGEE. CDR3 DNA: TGTGCCAGCAGCTCGGAACAGGGCGCGAACACCGGGGAGCTGTTTTTT. This codes for CASSSEQGANTGELFF.

In nucleotides, the CDR3 is TGCAGTGCTAGCCTCAGGGGAGGCTACACCTTC. It codes for CSASLRGGYTF. The chain uses TRBV20-1 and TRBJ1-2; D is possibly TRBD1 (6 bases). The CDR3 extends over 11 amino acids. Looked up from germline, CDR1 is DFQATT and CDR2 is SNEGSKA (reference sequence). The V end lost 3 bases, the J end lost 8 bases, and 10 bases lay between the germline ends.

This clone was found a few times. The chain combines TRBV11-2 with TRBJ1-4; D is unresolved. Germline CDR1 and CDR2: SGHAT and FQNNGV. V lost 5 bases and J 10 bases, leaving 14 bases between the germline ends. The CDR3 contains 13 residues. The CDR3 nucleotides are TGTGCCAGCAGCCCCGAGAAGGCAGGAAAACTGTTTTTT. Protein product: CASSPEKAGKLFF.